This entry lists 18 T cell receptor beta chains sequenced from one sample in a study of T cell clones after liver transplantation. Profiling relied on immunoSEQ multiplex PCR, and the TCRdb table lists in-frame clones only, not all of them. The sample has tens of thousands of clones; 92% are singletons. The sequencing used CD4+ T cells from blood, collected about 27 months after liver transplant. The receptor source for this set is a human patient who received a liver transplant. The graft donor may have given rise to some T cells.

The chain carries TRBV10-3 and TRBJ2-5; D is possibly TRBD1 (6 bases). The CDR3 has 14 amino acids. V gave up 0 bases and J gave up 2 bases, with 7 bases separating them. CDR1 is ENHRY, CDR2 SYGVKD, per germline. CDR3 DNA: TGTGCCATCAGTGAGTCGGGACAACAAGAGACCCAGTACTTC. It translates to CAISESGQQETQYF.

The rearrangement uses TRBV18 and TRBJ1-4, with a possible D match to TRBD1 (5 bases). The ends were cut back, 0 bases at V and 8 bases at J, with 13 bases in the middle. The CDR3 contains 15 residues. In germline, CDR1 is KGHSH, CDR2 LQKENI. CDR3 in amino acids: CASSPPGQHWEKLFF. DNA of the CDR3: TGTGCCAGCTCACCACCGGGGCAACATTGGGAAAAACTGTTTTTT. The whole variable domain, filled in from reference TRBV18 and TRBJ1-4, reads NAGVMQNPRHLVRRRGQEARLRCSPMKGHSHVYWYRQLPEEGLKFMVYLQKENIIDESGMPKERFSAEFPKEGPSILRIQQVVRGDSAAYFCASSPPGQHWEKLFFGSGTQLSVL.

This clone came up a few times. The V gene is TRBV27, the J gene TRBJ2-7, with TRBD2 matching over 15 bases. The J segment lost 7 bases and the V segment lost 4 bases, leaving 5 bases of the junction unmatched. The CDR3 consists of 15 residues. Germline V gene lookup returns CDR1 MNHEY and CDR2 SMNVEV (reference sequence). The CDR3: CASSWTSGRAGEQYF. The CDR3 coding sequence is TGTGCCAGCAGTTGGACTAGCGGGAGGGCCGGTGAGCAGTACTTC.

CDR3 DNA sequence: TGTGCCATCAATAAGGACAGGGAACATGGCTACACCTTC. Its translation is CAINKDREHGYTF. The rearrangement links TRBV10-3 to TRBJ1-2; 8 nucleotides align to TRBD1. CDR3 length: 13 amino acids. Germline CDR1 ENHRY, CDR2 SYGVKD. V trimming: 7 bases; J trimming: 6 bases; junction bases outside the gene matches: 7.

The chain carries TRBV19 and TRBJ1-1; D gene uncertain. This CDR3 is 13 amino acids long. Germline values: CDR1 LNHDA, CDR2 SQIVND (reference sequence). Trimming stripped 10 bases from V and 1 base from J, with 13 bases between. This CDR3 reads CATFVKRNTEAFF. In DNA, the CDR3 is TGTGCCACCTTTGTGAAAAGGAACACTGAAGCTTTCTTT.

The chain employs TRBV10-3 and TRBJ2-1; TRBD1 matches 12 bases. CDR1 ENHRY and CDR2 SYGVKD come from the germline V gene. This CDR3 region has 14 residues. V shed 8 bases, J shed 8 bases, and the junction held 7 bases outside the gene matches. The CDR3 coding sequence is TGTGCCATCGCTAAGGGACAGGGGGCATATGAGCAGTTCTTC. As protein: CAIAKGQGAYEQFF.

The chain links TRBV9 to TRBJ1-5, with 8 bases identical to TRBD1. J lost 4 bases, V lost 3 bases, and 3 bases had no gene match. From germline, CDR1 is SGDLS and CDR2 YYNGEE. This CDR3 is built from 14 residues. The CDR3 here is CASSATGGNQPQHF. The CDR3 nucleotides read TGTGCCAGCAGCGCTACAGGGGGAAATCAGCCCCAGCATTTT.

The rearrangement links TRBV6-5 to TRBJ1-4; D remains unclear. CDR3 size: 15 residues. Germline-derived CDR1 and CDR2 are MNHEY and SVGAGI. V gave up 3 bases and J gave up 7 bases, with 15 bases separating them. Here the CDR3 reads CASSYSPNGLEKLFF. The DNA for the CDR3 is TGTGCCAGCAGTTATAGTCCCAACGGACTTGAAAAACTGTTTTTT.

V is TRBV11-3 and J is TRBJ1-4, with a tentative D call TRBD1 (5 bases). Deletions cut 3 bases from V and 1 base from J, with 6 bases between. The CDR3 runs 14 residues. Germline lookup yields CDR1 SGHNT and CDR2 YENEEA. The CDR3 DNA reads TGTGCCAGCAGCTTCGACAGAACTAATGAAAAACTGTTTTTT. Its translation is CASSFDRTNEKLFF.

The chain uses TRBV5-5 and TRBJ2-3; 8 bases fit TRBD1. The ends lost 6 bases at V and 6 bases at J; junction bases unmatched: 6. The CDR3 covers 13 residues. Looked up from germline, CDR1 is SGHKS and CDR2 is YYEKEE (reference sequence). The CDR3 DNA is TGTGCCAGCACCCTGACAGGGGATGATACGCAGTATTTT. This gives the protein CASTLTGDDTQYF.

The chain combines TRBV28 with TRBJ2-1; 9 nucleotides align to TRBD2. Germline V gene data show CDR1 as MDHEN and CDR2 as SYDVKM. V lost 6 bases, J lost 4 bases, and 7 bases stayed unmatched. This CDR3 contains 15 residues. The CDR3 DNA is TGTGCCAGCAGCCAGACTAGCGGAACTTACAATGAGCAGTTCTTC. Encoded protein: CASSQTSGTYNEQFF. The variable domain in full, completed from reference TRBV28 and TRBJ2-1, reads DVKVTQSSRYLVKRTGEKVFLECVQDMDHENMFWYRQDPGLGLRLIYFSYDVKMKEKGDIPEGYSVSREKKERFSLILESASTNQTSMYLCASSQTSGTYNEQFFGPGTRLTVL.

The rearrangement links TRBV30 to TRBJ1-5, with a weak D call TRBD1 (6 bases). V was clipped by 3 bases and J by 3 bases, with 12 bases between them. Germline V CDR1 and CDR2: GTSNPN, SVGIG (reference sequence). The CDR3 sequence is 14 residues long. The CDR3 is CAWSQTGNNQPQHF. CDR3 in DNA: TGTGCCTGGAGCCAGACAGGCAACAATCAGCCCCAGCATTTT.

This clone was recorded once. This chain uses TRBV5-4 with TRBJ2-1, with 15 bases identical to TRBD2. V trimming: 5 bases; J trimming: 6 bases; junction bases outside the gene matches: 12. This CDR3 is 18 amino acids long. CDR1 and CDR2 (germline): SGHNT, YYREEE (reference sequence). CDR3 amino acids: CASRSSIRTSGRANEQFF. CDR3 coding DNA: TGTGCCAGCAGGTCTTCTATTAGGACTAGCGGGAGGGCCAATGAGCAGTTCTTC.

This rearrangement joins TRBV28 to TRBJ1-6, with no clear D. In germline, CDR1 is MDHEN, CDR2 SYDVKM. The CDR3 contains 12 residues. Trimming cost V 2 bases and J 14 bases, with 10 bases left between them. The CDR3 coding sequence is TGTGCCAGCAGTTTAACAGTAGGGACCCTCCACTTT. Residues: CASSLTVGTLHF. Together with reference TRBV28 and TRBJ1-6, the CDR3 gives the full variable domain: DVKVTQSSRYLVKRTGEKVFLECVQDMDHENMFWYRQDPGLGLRLIYFSYDVKMKEKGDIPEGYSVSREKKERFSLILESASTNQTSMYLCASSLTVGTLHFGNGTRLTVT.

The J gene is TRBJ2-1, the V gene TRBV19, with D perhaps TRBD1 (6 bases). Trimming removed 5 bases at V and 4 bases at J, with 12 bases between. From germline, CDR1 is LNHDA and CDR2 SQIVND (reference sequence). CDR3 length equals 14 residues. The CDR3 DNA reads TGTGCCAGTAGTCCCCAGGACAGATACAATGAGCAGTTCTTC. Encoded protein: CASSPQDRYNEQFF. Full variable domain (rest looked up from reference TRBV19 and TRBJ2-1): DGGITQSPKYLFRKEGQNVTLSCEQNLNHDAMYWYRQDPGQGLRLIYYSQIVNDFQKGDIAEGYSVSREKKESFPLTVTSAQKNPTAFYLCASSPQDRYNEQFFGPGTRLTVL.

The chain combines TRBV11-2 with TRBJ2-7, with D possibly called TRBD1 or TRBD2 (6 bases each). Looked up from germline, CDR1 is SGHAT and CDR2 is FQNNGV. The V gene lost 3 bases and the J gene lost 4 bases, with 19 bases spanning the gap. This CDR3 spans 16 amino acids. The chain's CDR3 is CASSLRSGAMNYEQYF. The CDR3 DNA reads as TGTGCCAGCAGCTTGAGATCGGGGGCCATGAATTACGAGCAGTACTTC.

V and J are TRBV29-1 and TRBJ2-5; 14 bases line up with TRBD2. With V trimmed by 3 bases and J by 4 bases, 7 bases remained unmatched. The CDR3 runs 16 residues. Germline V gene sequence: CDR1 SQVTM, CDR2 ANQGSEA. This CDR3 reads CSVEAAGTSGRETQYF. The CDR3 region has the DNA TGCAGCGTTGAGGCCGCCGGGACTAGCGGGAGAGAGACCCAGTACTTC.

The gene calls are TRBV5-1 and TRBJ2-5; 11 nucleotides match TRBD1. V gave up 3 bases and J gave up 2 bases; unmatched junction bases: 3. The CDR3 is 15 residues long. Germline V lookup: CDR1 SGHRS, CDR2 YFSETQ. The CDR3 region has the DNA TGCGCCAGCAGCTCCCGGGACAGGGGGCAAGAGACCCAGTACTTC. Translated: CASSSRDRGQETQYF.